This T cell receptor (beta chain) was observed in a study of CD8 T cells in ankylosing spondylitis. In this sample, this clonotype turned up many times. As yet, its antigen is unknown. This CDR3 region has 11 residues. The V gene lost 4 bases and the J gene lost 11 bases, with 11 bases spanning the gap. Study-level results: What seemed typical of ankylosing spondylitis blood was a TCR beta motif built from eight highly homologous variants. Both synovial fluid and blood in reactive arthritis had previously been reported to carry some motif variants.

Quantitative 5'-RACE with molecular barcodes generated TCR beta libraries. TCRdb re-analysed the 5' RACE reads in MiXCR, keeping a single row per CDR3 protein. This table has some 840,000 distinct CDR3 sequences, 12% appearing once. Sequencing input: blood, either unsorted or a sorted T cell fraction (not recorded which). J is TRBJ1-1 and V is TRBV12-3 or TRBV12-4; no clear D. The sequence was obtained from a male donor with ankylosing spondylitis. The CDR3 sequence: CASSWAGVAFF. In nucleotides, the CDR3 is TGTGCCAGCAGTTGGGCCGGTGTTGCTTTCTTT.